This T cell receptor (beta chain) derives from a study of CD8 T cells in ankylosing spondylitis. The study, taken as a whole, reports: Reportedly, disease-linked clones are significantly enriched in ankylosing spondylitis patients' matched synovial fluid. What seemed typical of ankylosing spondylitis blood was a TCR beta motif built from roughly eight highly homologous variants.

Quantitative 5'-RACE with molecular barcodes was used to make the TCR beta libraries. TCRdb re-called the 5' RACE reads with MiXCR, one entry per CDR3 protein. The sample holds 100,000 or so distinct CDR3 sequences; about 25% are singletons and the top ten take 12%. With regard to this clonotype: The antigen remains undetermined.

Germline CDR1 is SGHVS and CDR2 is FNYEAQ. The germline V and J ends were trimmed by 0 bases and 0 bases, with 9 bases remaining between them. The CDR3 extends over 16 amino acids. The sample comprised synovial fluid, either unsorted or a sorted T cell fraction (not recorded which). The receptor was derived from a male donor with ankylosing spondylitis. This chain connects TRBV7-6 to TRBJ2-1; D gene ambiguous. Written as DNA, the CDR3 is TGTGCCAGCAGCTTAGCGTTTGACTCCTCCTACAATGAGCAGTTCTTC. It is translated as CASSLAFDSSYNEQFF.